This T cell receptor beta chain was obtained from a study of T cells in tumors and immune-related adverse events. Trimming shortened V by 4 bases and J by 5 bases, and 8 bases separated the two germline ends. The CDR3 is 12 residues long. Germline CDR1 and CDR2: MDHEN and SYDVKM. Profiling relied on immunoSEQ multiplex PCR, and the TCRdb table lists in-frame clones only, not all of them. This table holds fewer than 25,000 clones, 90% to 95% found once. The sequence was collected from a female donor with metastatic renal cell carcinoma. The sequencing used lymph node tissue, collected from a patient treated with anti-PD-1 therapy. The chain is built from TRBV28 and TRBJ1-2; D not certain. CDR3 DNA: TGTGCCAGCAGTTGGCCCGGATATGGCTACACCTTC. Residues: CASSWPGYGYTF.